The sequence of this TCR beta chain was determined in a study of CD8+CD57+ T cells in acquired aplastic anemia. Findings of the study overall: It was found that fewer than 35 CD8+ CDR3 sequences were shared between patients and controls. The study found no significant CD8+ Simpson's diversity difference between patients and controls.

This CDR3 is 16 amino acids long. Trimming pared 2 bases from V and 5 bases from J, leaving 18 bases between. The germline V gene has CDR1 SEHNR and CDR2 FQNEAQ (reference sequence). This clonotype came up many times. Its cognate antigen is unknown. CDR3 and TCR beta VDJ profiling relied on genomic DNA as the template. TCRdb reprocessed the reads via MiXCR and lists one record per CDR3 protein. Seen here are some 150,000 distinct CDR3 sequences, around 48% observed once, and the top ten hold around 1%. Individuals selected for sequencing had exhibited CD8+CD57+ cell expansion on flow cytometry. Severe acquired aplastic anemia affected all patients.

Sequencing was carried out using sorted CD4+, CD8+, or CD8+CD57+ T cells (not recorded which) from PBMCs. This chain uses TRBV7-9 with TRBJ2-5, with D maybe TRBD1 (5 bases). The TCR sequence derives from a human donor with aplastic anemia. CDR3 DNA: TGTGCCAGCAGCTTAAGTAGAGGCAGGGAAGAGGAGACCCAGTACTTC. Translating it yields CASSLSRGREEETQYF.